This entry lists 23 T cell receptor beta chains sequenced from one sample in a study of T-cell memory formation after mild COVID-19. MiXCR, run by TCRdb on the 5' RACE reads, gives a single entry per CDR3 protein. In the table there are around 200,000 distinct CDR3 sequences, roughly a tenth of which are singletons. The sample taken for sequencing was PBMCs or a T cell subset sorted from them (not recorded which). The source of these receptors is a man younger than 30 who had mild COVID-19 (a few samples of this study predate the infection). Cell type and time point are not known.

This clonotype was observed a few times. V and J are TRBV4-3 and TRBJ2-6; D remains ambiguous. Germline-derived CDR1 and CDR2 are LGHNA and YSLEER. The CDR3 length is 14 residues. Trimming took off 1 base at V and 1 base at J, with 2 bases between the two ends. The CDR3 region has the DNA TGCGCCAGCAGCCAAGTATCTGGGGCCAACGTCCTGACTTTC. Its protein is CASSQVSGANVLTF.

V usage is TRBV7-3 and J usage is TRBJ2-3, with 8 bases fitting TRBD2. Germline V gives CDR1 SGHTA, CDR2 FQGTGA. Trimming cost V 0 bases and J 8 bases; bases outside gene matches: 7. The CDR3 loop spans 15 amino acids. The DNA of the CDR3 is TGTGCCAGCAGCTTAACCGGGGGGGGCCTTTCTACGCAGTATTTT. Protein: CASSLTGGGLSTQYF.

This clonotype has a count of ten or more. The chain combines TRBV24-1 with TRBJ2-1, with TRBD1 identical over 7 bases. Trimming at V came to 5 bases and at J to 2 bases, leaving 5 bases not matched to a gene. CDR1 KGHDR and CDR2 SFDVKD come from the germline V gene. CDR3 length equals 15 residues. The CDR3 region is CATSAPDRAYNEQFF. For the CDR3, the DNA is TGTGCCACCAGTGCTCCCGACAGGGCCTACAATGAGCAGTTCTTC.

In its sample, this clonotype was seen a few times. The chain couples TRBV7-9 to TRBJ2-5, with D possibly matching TRBD2 (7 bases). Trimming stripped 5 bases from V and 2 bases from J, with 15 bases between. Per germline, CDR1 SEHNR and CDR2 FQNEAQ (reference sequence). The CDR3 has 15 amino acids. The DNA for the CDR3 is TGTGCCAGCAGCGGGAGGGACACCCTTCAAGAGACCCAGTACTTC. Its protein is CASSGRDTLQETQYF.

This clonotype was detected a few times. The rearrangement links TRBV11-2 to TRBJ2-7; 10 nucleotides align to TRBD1. Germline lookup yields CDR1 SGHAT and CDR2 FQNNGV. V gave up 0 bases and J gave up 1 base; unmatched junction bases: 3. The CDR3 extends over 16 amino acids. CDR3 nucleotide sequence: TGTGCCAGCAGCTTAGACCCGGGACAGGGGTCCTACGAGCAGTACGTC. It is translated as CASSLDPGQGSYEQYV.

CDR3 DNA sequence: TGTGCCAGCAGCAGGGGACAGACTACTTATCCAGTAACCCAGTACTTC. The encoded protein is CASSRGQTTYPVTQYF. The chain is built from TRBV12-3 or TRBV12-4 and TRBJ2-5; 7 bases are a match to TRBD1. V was clipped by 6 bases and J by 8 bases; unmatched bases: 18. This CDR3 comprises 16 residues.

As for this clonotype: It may be a read error: a sequence one base away is much more abundant. The rearrangement uses TRBV7-2 and TRBJ2-5; no definite D call. There are 14 residues in the CDR3. CDR1 is SGHTA and CDR2 is FQGNSA in the germline V gene. The DNA of the CDR3 is TGTGCCAGCAGCCGAGACTTCTTTGGAGAGACCAAGTACTTC. It translates to CASSRDFFGETKYF.

The chain joins TRBV6-6 to TRBJ2-7, with 7 bases lining up with TRBD1. The CDR3 contains 16 residues. The V gene end was trimmed by 2 bases and the J gene end by 6 bases; junction bases not matched to a gene: 13. Per germline, CDR1 MNHNY and CDR2 SVGAGI (reference sequence). The CDR3 sequence: CASSYITTIWDSEQYF. CDR3 nucleotide sequence: TGTGCCAGCAGTTACATCACCACAATTTGGGACAGCGAGCAGTACTTC.

This clonotype is a singleton in its sample. The rearrangement joins TRBV14 to TRBJ2-7; D unclear. Between the trimmed V and J ends, which lost 5 bases and 3 bases, there was a span of 11 bases. The germline CDR1 and CDR2 sequences are SGHDN and FVKESK. The CDR3 is made up of 13 amino acids. CDR3: CASSVQAGYEQYF. In DNA form, the CDR3 reads TGTGCCAGCAGCGTACAAGCAGGCTACGAGCAGTACTTC.

This clonotype was observed a few times. V and J are TRBV30 and TRBJ1-5; TRBD1 is a possible D gene (5 bases). Trimming pared 1 base from V and 3 bases from J, leaving 10 bases between. The CDR3 length is 14 residues. Per the germline V gene, CDR1 is GTSNPN and CDR2 is SVGIG (reference sequence). CDR3 DNA sequence: TGTGCCTGGAGTGGGGACGGATACAATCAGCCCCAGCATTTT. This translates into CAWSGDGYNQPQHF.

The rearrangement joins TRBV7-3 to TRBJ2-2; 9 positions match TRBD1. Trimming removed 5 bases from V and 5 bases from J; junction bases left unmatched: 9. The CDR3 length is 16 residues. Germline V CDR1 and CDR2: SGHTA, FQGTGA. The CDR3 region is CASSLLGTGRTGELFF. The CDR3 DNA reads TGTGCCAGCAGCCTGCTTGGGACAGGGAGGACCGGGGAGCTGTTTTTT.

This sequence joins TRBV24-1 and TRBJ2-1; D might be TRBD1 or TRBD2, each matching 5 bases. Germline V gene lookup returns CDR1 KGHDR and CDR2 SFDVKD. This CDR3 contains 14 residues. The V gene lost 5 bases and the J gene lost 7 bases, with 14 bases spanning the gap. The CDR3 reads CATSVEGRENEQFF. CDR3 nucleotide sequence: TGTGCCACCAGTGTAGAGGGGCGTGAGAATGAGCAGTTCTTC.

The chain joins TRBV28 to TRBJ2-5; D perhaps matches TRBD2 (7 bases). From germline, CDR1 is MDHEN and CDR2 SYDVKM. There are 13 residues in the CDR3. V lost 7 bases to trimming and J lost 3 bases, with 12 bases between them. The chain's CDR3 is CASTAGTKETQYF. The CDR3 nucleotides are TGTGCCAGCACAGCGGGGACAAAAGAGACCCAGTACTTC.

This clonotype has a handful of counts. The chain is built from TRBV2 and TRBJ2-3; TRBD2 aligns across 8 bases. The length of the CDR3 is 14 residues. Germline-derived CDR1 and CDR2 are SNHLY and FYNNEI. The ends lost 7 bases at V and 8 bases at J; junction bases unmatched: 11. The CDR3 nucleotides read TGTGCCAGCAACGAACCTGCGGGGGGCCCTACGCAGTATTTT. Translated: CASNEPAGGPTQYF.

This clonotype was detected only a few times. The CDR3: CSANHPGQGRTDTQYF. CDR3 coding DNA: TGCAGTGCTAACCACCCCGGACAGGGCCGCACAGATACGCAGTATTTT. The chain uses TRBV20-1 and TRBJ2-3; TRBD1 matches 8 bases. V dropped 4 bases and J dropped 1; count of bases not matched to a gene: 10. The CDR3 length is 16 residues. Looked up from germline, CDR1 is DFQATT and CDR2 is SNEGSKA (reference sequence).

This clonotype appeared a few times. The V call is TRBV6-1, the J call TRBJ1-1; D is perhaps TRBD1 (5 bases). The length of the CDR3 is 14 residues. The V end was cut by 2 bases, the J end by 1 base, with 8 bases between. CDR1 and CDR2 (germline): MNHNS, SASEGT. CDR3 residues: CASSELGPNTEAFF. The CDR3 region has the DNA TGTGCCAGCAGTGAATTGGGACCGAACACTGAAGCTTTCTTT.

The rearrangement joins TRBV4-3 to TRBJ1-3; D remains ambiguous. Deletions cut 0 bases from V and 3 bases from J, with 9 bases between. Germline V gene lookup returns CDR1 LGHNA and CDR2 YSLEER. This CDR3 is 15 amino acids long. CDR3 sequence (DNA): TGCGCCAGCAGCCAAGAGGTAGAGGGTGGAAACACCATATATTTT. Its translation is CASSQEVEGGNTIYF.

This clonotype was observed a few times. This sequence joins TRBV7-2 and TRBJ2-7; D is perhaps TRBD1 or TRBD2 (5 bases each). Trimming pared 1 base from V and 2 bases from J, leaving 9 bases between. CDR3 length: 14 amino acids. Germline CDR1 and CDR2: SGHTA and FQGNSA. CDR3 sequence reads: CASSLDGGTYEQYV. The CDR3 bases are TGTGCCAGCAGCTTAGATGGGGGTACCTACGAGCAGTACGTC.

V and J are TRBV7-2 and TRBJ1-1; tentatively, D is TRBD1 (6 bases). The V gene lost 4 bases and the J gene lost 2 bases, with 14 bases spanning the gap. The CDR3 is 15 residues long. Germline CDR1 is SGHTA and CDR2 is FQGNSA. The CDR3 coding sequence is TGTGCCAGCAGCTCCAAAGGGGGAGCTAACACTGAAGCTTTCTTT. Translated: CASSSKGGANTEAFF.

This clonotype came up a few times. J is TRBJ2-1 and V is TRBV6-6; D ambiguous. CDR3 size: 14 residues. Between the trimmed V and J ends, which lost 11 bases and 2 bases, there was a span of 16 bases. Germline CDR1 reads MNHNY; CDR2 reads SVGAGI (reference sequence). CDR3 coding DNA: TGTGCCTCGGACCCGAAGGGTCCCTACAATGAGCAGTTCTTC. Translated: CASDPKGPYNEQFF.

This clonotype was seen repeatedly, ten times or more. The chain has TRBV29-1 and TRBJ2-1, with TRBD1 identical over 9 bases. Germline CDR1 and CDR2: SQVTM and ANQGSEA. The V gene end was trimmed by 6 bases and the J gene end by 1 base; junction bases not matched to a gene: 16. The CDR3 covers 18 residues. The CDR3 DNA reads TGCAGCGTCCAAACCGGGACAGGGTTACGTGGGTCCTACAATGAGCAGTTCTTC. Encoded protein: CSVQTGTGLRGSYNEQFF.

The V gene is TRBV7-2, the J gene TRBJ2-1; 12 bases align to TRBD2. Germline CDR1 is SGHTA and CDR2 is FQGNSA. The length of the CDR3 is 16 residues. Trimming cost V 1 base and J 6 bases; bases outside gene matches: 4. CDR3 loop: CASSLVASGGANEQFF. CDR3 bases: TGTGCCAGCAGCTTAGTGGCTAGCGGGGGGGCCAATGAGCAGTTCTTC.

The chain has TRBV28 and TRBJ2-7, with 10 nucleotides matching TRBD2. CDR3 length: 13 amino acids. The V gene end was trimmed by 10 bases and the J gene end by 3 bases; junction bases not matched to a gene: 6. Germline CDR1 is MDHEN and CDR2 is SYDVKM. This CDR3 reads CAIGVAGGYEQYV. The CDR3 DNA reads TGTGCCATCGGTGTAGCGGGGGGCTACGAGCAGTACGTC.